The 14 T cell receptor beta chains given below trace back to one sample, sequenced in a study of cytomegalovirus exposure and HLA in healthy donors. Primers: 60 Vbeta forward and 13 Jbeta reverse. Assay used: immunoSEQ multiplex PCR; TCRdb lists only in-frame clones, some missing. Among approximately 140,000 clones listed, almost 85% were seen once. Sample: PBMCs. These receptors all stem from a boy between 2 and 10 years old in good health and CMV-seronegative.

The chain is built from TRBV6-5 and TRBJ2-7, with D tentatively TRBD1 (5 bases). V lost 6 bases and J lost 3, with 15 bases in between. CDR1 is MNHEY and CDR2 is SVGAGI in the germline V gene. The CDR3 covers 14 residues. The CDR3: CASRYYRYSYEQYV. The CDR3 DNA reads TGTGCCAGCAGGTATTACAGGTACAGCTACGAGCAGTACGTC.

The chain carries TRBV5-1 and TRBJ1-2; no firm D call. The CDR3 is 11 residues long. In germline, CDR1 is SGHRS, CDR2 YFSETQ. The V and J ends lost 3 bases and 7 bases respectively, with 7 bases between them. In DNA, the CDR3 is TGCGCCAGCAGCTCAGGAATTGGCTACACCTTC. Protein product: CASSSGIGYTF.

This clone was detected only once. The chain recombines TRBV6-5 with TRBJ2-3, with TRBD2 matching over 12 bases. Germline V CDR1 and CDR2: MNHEY, SVGAGI. Trimming removed 8 bases from V and 6 bases from J; junction bases left unmatched: 9. This CDR3 has 15 amino acids. CDR3 DNA sequence: TGTGCCAGCGGGTACGGGACTAGCGGGCGCGATACGCAGTATTTT. This sequence encodes CASGYGTSGRDTQYF.

This clone has a handful of counts. This sequence joins TRBV4-2 and TRBJ2-3, with 8 bases that match TRBD2. Per germline, CDR1 LGHNA and CDR2 YNFKEQ. The length of the CDR3 is 17 residues. The trim removed 0 bases at V and 2 bases at J, leaving 7 bases unmatched. The CDR3 loop is CASSQDPSGRVTDTQYF. The CDR3 DNA follows: TGTGCCAGCAGCCAAGATCCAAGCGGGAGAGTCACAGATACGCAGTATTTT.

V is TRBV28 and J is TRBJ2-7, with 7 bases that match TRBD1. The CDR3 is made up of 14 amino acids. After removal of 3 bases from V and 7 bases from J, the junction contained 9 bases not matched to a gene. Germline V gives CDR1 MDHEN, CDR2 SYDVKM. This CDR3 is CASSFYDREREQYF. CDR3 bases: TGTGCCAGCAGTTTTTATGACAGGGAGCGGGAGCAGTACTTC. The full variable domain, rest sourced from reference TRBV28 and TRBJ2-7, is DVKVTQSSRYLVKRTGEKVFLECVQDMDHENMFWYRQDPGLGLRLIYFSYDVKMKEKGDIPEGYSVSREKKERFSLILESASTNQTSMYLCASSFYDREREQYFGPGTRLTVT.

The V and J genes are TRBV5-6 and TRBJ2-5, with 10 bases fitting TRBD2. The CDR3 contains 16 residues. Germline trimming cut 1 base from V and 5 bases from J; bases unmatched to any gene: 8. Per the germline V gene, CDR1 is SGHDT and CDR2 is YYEEEE. The CDR3 loop reads CASSLPSGGARETQYF. CDR3 nucleotides: TGTGCCAGCAGCTTGCCCAGCGGGGGGGCCCGGGAGACCCAGTACTTC. Complete variable domain (other parts from reference TRBV5-6 and TRBJ2-5): DAGVTQSPTHLIKTRGQQVTLRCSPKSGHDTVSWYQQALGQGPQFIFQYYEEEERQRGNFPDRFSGHQFPNYSSELNVNALLLGDSALYLCASSLPSGGARETQYFGPGTRLLVL.

The chain joins TRBV4-3 to TRBJ1-1; D might be TRBD1 (5 bases). CDR1 and CDR2 (germline): LGHNA, YSLEER. V was pared by 2 bases and J by 1 base, with 11 bases between. The CDR3 has 15 residues. For the CDR3, the DNA is TGCGCCAGCAGCCAAACCGGACAACCGAACACTGAAGCTTTCTTT. Translation gives CASSQTGQPNTEAFF.

As for this clone: Within the sample, other DNA sequences also encode this same CDR3. The rearrangement joins TRBV27 to TRBJ1-5; D ambiguous. Germline loops: CDR1 MNHEY, CDR2 SMNVEV (reference sequence). V shed 3 bases and J shed 1 base, with 10 bases lying between them. The CDR3 is 15 residues long. CDR3 sequence: CASSFSGKSNQPQHF. The CDR3 DNA sequence: TGTGCCAGCAGTTTCTCGGGGAAGAGCAATCAGCCCCAGCATTTT.

The rearrangement uses TRBV5-4 and TRBJ2-6; TRBD2 might be the D (6 bases). Germline values: CDR1 SGHNT, CDR2 YYREEE (reference sequence). This CDR3 is 14 amino acids long. Trimming took 7 bases from V and 0 from J, leaving 8 bases between them. CDR3 sequence: CASPSDSGANVLTF. CDR3 DNA sequence: TGTGCCAGCCCTAGCGACTCTGGGGCCAACGTCCTGACTTTC.

The rearrangement links TRBV28 to TRBJ1-5; 7 bases line up with TRBD1. Trimming took 2 bases from V and 5 from J; bases not matched to a gene: 6. This CDR3 comprises 15 residues. Germline V gene data show CDR1 as MDHEN and CDR2 as SYDVKM. The CDR3 here is CASSLKNRGYQPQHF. The CDR3 bases are TGTGCCAGCAGTTTAAAAAACAGGGGTTATCAGCCCCAGCATTTT. Full variable domain (outside the CDR3, taken from reference TRBV28 and TRBJ1-5): DVKVTQSSRYLVKRTGEKVFLECVQDMDHENMFWYRQDPGLGLRLIYFSYDVKMKEKGDIPEGYSVSREKKERFSLILESASTNQTSMYLCASSLKNRGYQPQHFGDGTRLSIL.

V and J are TRBV7-2 and TRBJ2-2; a possible D gene is TRBD1 (6 bases). CDR3 size: 13 residues. V was clipped by 1 base and J by 7 bases, with 7 bases between them. CDR1 is SGHTA and CDR2 is FQGNSA in the germline V gene. CDR3 protein: CASSLVGGGELFF. DNA of the CDR3: TGTGCCAGCAGCTTAGTAGGGGGCGGGGAGCTGTTTTTT.

The chain is built from TRBV21-1 and TRBJ1-3; whether TRBD1, the table's D call, matches the DNA was not checked. TRBV21-1 is a known pseudogene. CDR3 length: 17 residues. CDR3 in DNA: TGTGCCAGCAGCAAAGTCGGTCGCAGGGATTCGGGAAACACCATATATTTT. Translated, it gives CASSKVGRRDSGNTIYF.

This chain uses TRBV6-5 with TRBJ2-3; 7 bases agree with TRBD1. The CDR3 has 15 amino acids. Germline V gives CDR1 MNHEY, CDR2 SVGAGI. V shed 6 bases, J shed 4 bases, and the junction held 10 bases outside the gene matches. The chain's CDR3 is CASRTTGSYPDTQYF. The CDR3 nucleotides are TGTGCCAGCAGAACGACAGGGTCCTATCCAGATACGCAGTATTTT.

The V and J genes are TRBV13 and TRBJ1-4; D might be TRBD1 (5 bases). The V and J ends lost 0 bases and 3 bases respectively, with 11 bases between them. This CDR3 spans 16 amino acids. Germline V gene sequence: CDR1 PRHDT, CDR2 FYEKMQ (reference sequence). CDR3 sequence: CASSLGGRGANEKLFF. The DNA for the CDR3 is TGTGCCAGCAGCTTAGGGGGGCGCGGGGCTAATGAAAAACTGTTTTTT.